The 21 T cell receptor beta chains presented below share a single source sample, sequenced in a study of healthy donors' naive CD4 and CD8 T cells. A linear amplification protocol produced the TCR libraries from roughly 550 ng of total RNA. TCRdb called the reads again in MiXCR, with one record for every CDR3 protein. The sample contains around 180,000 distinct CDR3 sequences, about 76% of which appear only once. The sample consisted of naive CD4+ and CD8+ T cells sorted from blood, pooled from several donors. The receptors shown here come from a pool of human donors in good health; the sample pools cells from several healthy donors.

The chain links TRBV5-5 to TRBJ2-7, with TRBD1 matching 9 bases. V gave up 3 bases and J gave up 3 bases; unmatched junction bases: 7. This CDR3 comprises 15 residues. Per germline, CDR1 SGHKS and CDR2 YYEKEE (reference sequence). The CDR3 DNA is TGTGCCAGCAGCTATGGTTCGGGACAGGGCTACGAGCAGTACTTC. Translation: CASSYGSGQGYEQYF.

The chain employs TRBV5-1 and TRBJ2-1; TRBD2 agrees at 10 bases. Germline CDR1 SGHRS, CDR2 YFSETQ. The CDR3 is made up of 16 amino acids. J gave up 3 bases and V 0 bases, and 3 bases lay outside the gene matches. The CDR3 protein is CASSLAPSGGYNEQFF. The CDR3 coding sequence is TGCGCCAGCAGCTTGGCGCCTAGCGGGGGCTACAATGAGCAGTTCTTC.

V gene TRBV15 combines with J gene TRBJ2-1; D not resolved. Germline V gene sequence: CDR1 LNHNV, CDR2 YYDKDF (reference sequence). V lost 8 bases, J lost 4 bases, and 15 bases lay in between. The CDR3 spans 14 residues. The CDR3 spells CATGRSKPYNEQFF. The CDR3 DNA sequence: TGTGCCACCGGCCGGTCGAAGCCTTACAATGAGCAGTTCTTC.

This clonotype was detected once. The CDR3 DNA sequence: TGTGCCAGCAGTCCGAGGGACAGGGGGTACGCGGGAGGAAGCTCCTACAATGAGCAGTTCTTC. Translated, it gives CASSPRDRGYAGGSSYNEQFF. The chain has TRBV27 and TRBJ2-1, with TRBD1 matching over 11 bases. V shed 5 bases, J shed 0 bases, and the junction held 18 bases outside the gene matches. CDR1 and CDR2 from the germline V gene are MNHEY and SMNVEV (reference sequence). CDR3 size: 21 residues.

This clonotype was found a few times. This is likely a read error, given that the CDR3 carries no conserved phenylalanine or tryptophan at its end. The V and J genes are TRBV5-1 and TRBJ1-5; tentatively, D is TRBD1 (5 bases). Germline V gives CDR1 SGHRS, CDR2 YFSETQ. The V gene lost 0 bases and the J gene lost 7 bases, with 14 bases spanning the gap. The CDR3 sequence is 15 residues long. The CDR3 loop is CASSLGGMGNQPQHL. For the CDR3, the DNA is TGCGCCAGCAGCTTGGGGGGCATGGGTAACCAGCCCCAGCATCTT.

The chain is built from TRBV6-5 and TRBJ1-2; unclear D gene. The germline V gene encodes CDR1 MNHEY and CDR2 SVGAGI. The CDR3 has 14 residues. V lost 5 bases and J 0 bases, leaving 10 bases between the germline ends. CDR3 in DNA: TGTGCCAGCAGTCCAGGTCCAGCTAACTATGGCTACACCTTC. It yields the protein CASSPGPANYGYTF.

V gene TRBV19 combines with J gene TRBJ1-5; D may be TRBD1 (6 bases). The V gene's germline CDR1 is LNHDA and CDR2 SQIVND (reference sequence). The CDR3 sequence is 15 residues long. V lost 4 bases and J lost 4, with 14 bases in between. CDR3 protein: CASSRGQVGNQPQHF. The CDR3 DNA reads as TGTGCCAGTAGTAGGGGGCAGGTCGGGAATCAGCCCCAGCATTTT.

In this sample, this clonotype turned up a few times. The chain recombines TRBV29-1 with TRBJ1-2, with D uncertain. V was clipped by 3 bases and J by 0 bases, with 2 bases between them. This CDR3 comprises 11 residues. The germline CDR1 and CDR2 sequences are SQVTM and ANQGSEA. CDR3 nucleotides: TGCAGCGTTGATGCTAACTATGGCTACACCTTC. Translated: CSVDANYGYTF.

The chain is built from TRBV27 and TRBJ2-3; D may be TRBD2 (6 bases). With 2 bases removed from V and 4 bases from J, the gap between germline ends came to 7 bases. The CDR3 runs to 13 residues. Germline V gene data show CDR1 as MNHEY and CDR2 as SMNVEV (reference sequence). CDR3 in amino acids: CASSLGGPDTQYF. CDR3 nucleotide sequence: TGTGCCAGCAGTTTAGGAGGGCCAGATACGCAGTATTTT.

The chain couples TRBV11-2 to TRBJ2-3, with 10 bases identical to TRBD1. This CDR3 has 15 residues. V lost 5 bases, J lost 2 bases, and 4 bases stayed unmatched. Germline assignment: CDR1 SGHAT and CDR2 FQNNGV. CDR3 protein: CASSRGTGDTDTQYF. The DNA of the CDR3 is TGTGCCAGCAGCAGAGGGACAGGGGACACAGATACGCAGTATTTT. Supplemented by reference TRBV11-2 and TRBJ2-3, the full variable domain reads EAGVAQSPRYKIIEKRQSVAFWCNPISGHATLYWYQQILGQGPKLLIQFQNNGVVDDSQLPKDRFSAERLKGVDSTLKIQPAKLEDSAVYLCASSRGTGDTDTQYFGPGTRLTVL.

The V and J genes are TRBV18 and TRBJ2-5, with 14 bases lining up with TRBD2. The CDR3 totals 18 residues. Per germline, CDR1 KGHSH and CDR2 LQKENI. The trim removed 5 bases at V and 5 bases at J, leaving 13 bases unmatched. CDR3 region: CASSANRTSGRPRETQYF. The DNA for the CDR3 is TGTGCCAGCTCAGCAAATAGGACTAGCGGGAGGCCACGGGAGACCCAGTACTTC.

This chain uses TRBV7-8 with TRBJ2-1, with D perhaps being TRBD1 or TRBD2 (5 bases each). This CDR3 is 12 amino acids long. Trimming removed 5 bases from V and 9 bases from J, with 11 bases in between. Germline CDR1 reads SGHVS; CDR2 reads FQNEAQ. The CDR3 coding sequence is TGTGCCAGCAGCCCCCAGGGAGCTGAGCAGTTCTTC. As protein: CASSPQGAEQFF. The whole variable domain, remainder taken from reference TRBV7-8 and TRBJ2-1, is GAGVSQSPRYKVAKRGQDVALRCDPISGHVSLFWYQQALGQGPEFLTYFQNEAQLDKSGLPSDRFFAERPEGSVSTLKIQRTQQEDSAVYLCASSPQGAEQFFGPGTRLTVL.

The chain has TRBV6-4 and TRBJ2-1, with TRBD2 matching over 12 bases. This CDR3 has 15 amino acids. V lost 1 base to trimming and J lost 8 bases; unmatched junction nucleotides: 3. The V gene's germline CDR1 is MRHNA and CDR2 SNTAGT. The CDR3 is CASSDYTSGRYEQFF. Written as DNA, the CDR3 is TGTGCCAGCAGTGACTATACTAGCGGGAGGTATGAGCAGTTCTTC.

This chain connects TRBV19 to TRBJ2-5; maybe TRBD2 (6 bases). V was shortened by 3 bases and J by 1 base, with 12 bases between the two germline ends. The germline V gene has CDR1 LNHDA and CDR2 SQIVND (reference sequence). The CDR3 runs 15 residues. Written as DNA, the CDR3 is TGTGCCAGTAGTATTTTCGCGGGGAGCCAAGAGACCCAGTACTTC. Amino acid sequence: CASSIFAGSQETQYF. The full variable domain, in which reference TRBV19 and TRBJ2-5 provide the parts outside the CDR3, is DGGITQSPKYLFRKEGQNVTLSCEQNLNHDAMYWYRQDPGQGLRLIYYSQIVNDFQKGDIAEGYSVSREKKESFPLTVTSAQKNPTAFYLCASSIFAGSQETQYFGPGTRLLVL.

The V gene is TRBV30, the J gene TRBJ1-3; the D is unclear. V shed 2 bases and J shed 4 bases, with 3 bases lying between them. The CDR3 is 11 residues long. CDR1 is GTSNPN and CDR2 is SVGIG in the germline V gene (reference sequence). CDR3 DNA sequence: TGTGCCTGGAGTCCGGGAAACACCATATATTTT. This translates into CAWSPGNTIYF.

The chain employs TRBV29-1 and TRBJ2-1, with D perhaps matching TRBD2 (6 bases). Germline CDR1 and CDR2: SQVTM and ANQGSEA. V was trimmed by 6 bases and J by 8 bases, leaving 14 bases between them. The CDR3 has 12 residues. The CDR3 nucleotides read TGCAGCGTGTCGCGGGGTGGGGATGAGCAGTTCTTC. This sequence encodes CSVSRGGDEQFF.

The chain employs TRBV11-2 and TRBJ2-1; D call uncertain. V lost 3 bases and J lost 6, with 21 bases in between. The CDR3 extends over 17 amino acids. CDR1 SGHAT and CDR2 FQNNGV come from the germline V gene. The DNA of the CDR3 is TGTGCCAGCAGCTTTAGGGCCTTAGGAGATCTAGGCAATGAGCAGTTCTTC. This codes for CASSFRALGDLGNEQFF.

The J gene is TRBJ2-5, the V gene TRBV5-5, with D perhaps assigned TRBD1 or TRBD2 (5 bases each). This CDR3 spans 17 amino acids. CDR1 and CDR2 (germline): SGHKS, YYEKEE (reference sequence). V gave up 0 bases and J gave up 4 bases, with 19 bases separating them. The CDR3 DNA follows: TGTGCCAGCAGCTTGGGGGGCGTCAACCCGAGGGGAGAGACCCAGTACTTC. This sequence encodes CASSLGGVNPRGETQYF.

The chain combines TRBV2 with TRBJ2-1; D might be TRBD1 (6 bases). Looked up from germline, CDR1 is SNHLY and CDR2 is FYNNEI. Trimming cost V 2 bases and J 6 bases, with 11 bases left between them. This CDR3 has 14 amino acids. CDR3 in DNA: TGTGCCAGCAGTGAATGGACAGATTTCAATGAGCAGTTCTTC. Its protein is CASSEWTDFNEQFF.

V gene TRBV27 combines with J gene TRBJ2-7; D is uncertain. V lost 3 bases to trimming and J lost 3 bases, with 9 bases between them. The CDR3 runs 13 residues. Germline V gives CDR1 MNHEY, CDR2 SMNVEV (reference sequence). The CDR3, as DNA: TGTGCCAGCAGTTTCGGCCTAGTCTACGAGCAGTACTTC. It translates to CASSFGLVYEQYF.

The V and J genes are TRBV25-1 and TRBJ1-2; the D is unclear. The CDR3 contains 15 residues. Trimming cost V 1 base and J 2 bases, with 11 bases left between them. Germline CDR1 is MGHDK and CDR2 is SYGVNS. CDR3 amino acids: CASSELDTINYGYTF. In nucleotides, the CDR3 is TGTGCCAGCAGTGAATTAGACACCATCAACTATGGCTACACCTTC.